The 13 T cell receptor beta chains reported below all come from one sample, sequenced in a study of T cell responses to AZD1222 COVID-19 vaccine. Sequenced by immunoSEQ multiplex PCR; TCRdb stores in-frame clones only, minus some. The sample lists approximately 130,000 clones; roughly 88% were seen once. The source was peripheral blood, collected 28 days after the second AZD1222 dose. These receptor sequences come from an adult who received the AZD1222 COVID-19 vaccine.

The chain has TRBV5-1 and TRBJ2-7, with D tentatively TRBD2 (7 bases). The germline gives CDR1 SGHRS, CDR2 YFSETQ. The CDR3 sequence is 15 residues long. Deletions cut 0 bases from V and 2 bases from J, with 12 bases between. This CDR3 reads CASSLVAGAAYEQYF. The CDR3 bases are TGCGCCAGCAGCTTGGTGGCGGGGGCGGCCTACGAGCAGTACTTC. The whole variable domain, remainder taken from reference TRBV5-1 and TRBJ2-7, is KAGVTQTPRYLIKTRGQQVTLSCSPISGHRSVSWYQQTPGQGLQFLFEYFSETQRNKGNFPGRFSGRQFSNSRSEMNVSTLELGDSALYLCASSLVAGAAYEQYFGPGTRLTVT.

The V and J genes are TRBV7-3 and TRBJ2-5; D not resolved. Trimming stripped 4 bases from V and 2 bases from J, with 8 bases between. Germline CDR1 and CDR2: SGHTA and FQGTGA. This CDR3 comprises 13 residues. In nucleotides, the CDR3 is TGTGCCAGCAGCTCGGCACCACAAGAGACCCAGTACTTC. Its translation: CASSSAPQETQYF.

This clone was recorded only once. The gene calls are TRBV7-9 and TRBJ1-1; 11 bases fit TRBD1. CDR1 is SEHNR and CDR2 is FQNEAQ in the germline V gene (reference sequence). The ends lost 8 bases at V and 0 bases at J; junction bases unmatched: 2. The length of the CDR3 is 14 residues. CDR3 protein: CASGTGGMNTEAFF. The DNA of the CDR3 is TGTGCCAGCGGGACAGGGGGGATGAACACTGAAGCTTTCTTT.

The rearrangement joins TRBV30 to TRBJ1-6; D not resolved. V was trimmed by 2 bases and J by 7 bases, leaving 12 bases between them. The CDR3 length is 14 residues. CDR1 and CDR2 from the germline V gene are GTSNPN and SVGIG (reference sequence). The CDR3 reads CAWSLPGSNSPLHF. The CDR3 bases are TGTGCCTGGAGTCTACCCGGCAGCAATTCACCCCTCCACTTT. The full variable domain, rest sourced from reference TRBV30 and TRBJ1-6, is SQTIHQWPATLVQPVGSPLSLECTVEGTSNPNLYWYRQAAGRGLQLLFYSVGIGQISSEVPQNLSASRPQDRQFILSSKKLLLSDSGFYLCAWSLPGSNSPLHFGNGTRLTVT.

The CDR3 is CASSLAGTNTGELFF. The CDR3 DNA sequence: TGTGCCAGCAGCTTAGCTGGCACCAACACCGGGGAGCTGTTTTTT. The chain carries TRBV11-3 and TRBJ2-2; no clear D. Looked up from germline, CDR1 is SGHNT and CDR2 is YENEEA. The CDR3 runs 15 residues. Trimming took off 1 base at V and 2 bases at J, with 8 bases between the two ends.

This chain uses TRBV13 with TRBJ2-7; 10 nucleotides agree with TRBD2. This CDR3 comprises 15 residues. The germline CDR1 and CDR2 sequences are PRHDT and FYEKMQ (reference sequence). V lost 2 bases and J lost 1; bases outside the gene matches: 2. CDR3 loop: CASSLTSGESYEQYF. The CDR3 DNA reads TGTGCCAGCAGCTTAACTAGCGGGGAGTCCTACGAGCAGTACTTC.

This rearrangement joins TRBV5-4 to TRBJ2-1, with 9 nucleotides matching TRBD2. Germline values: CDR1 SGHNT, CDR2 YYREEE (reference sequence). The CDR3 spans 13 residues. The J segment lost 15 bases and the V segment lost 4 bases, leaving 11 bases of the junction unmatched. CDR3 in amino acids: CASSARTSDYRFF. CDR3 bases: TGTGCCAGCAGCGCGCGGACTAGCGACTACAGGTTCTTC. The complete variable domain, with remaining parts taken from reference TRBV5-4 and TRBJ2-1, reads ETGVTQSPTHLIKTRGQQVTLRCSSQSGHNTVSWYQQALGQGPQFIFQYYREEENGRGNFPPRFSGLQFPNYSSELNVNALELDDSALYLCASSARTSDYRFFGPGTRLTVL.

CDR3 protein: CASSSQREGQNGELFF. In DNA form, the CDR3 reads TGTGCCAGCAGCTCGCAGCGGGAGGGCCAGAACGGGGAGCTGTTTTTT. The chain joins TRBV11-2 to TRBJ2-2; the match to TRBD2 covers 10 bases. Trimming removed 4 bases from V and 7 bases from J; junction bases left unmatched: 9. Germline-derived CDR1 and CDR2 are SGHAT and FQNNGV. The CDR3 contains 16 residues. Full variable domain (remainder filled in from reference TRBV11-2 and TRBJ2-2): EAGVAQSPRYKIIEKRQSVAFWCNPISGHATLYWYQQILGQGPKLLIQFQNNGVVDDSQLPKDRFSAERLKGVDSTLKIQPAKLEDSAVYLCASSSQREGQNGELFFGEGSRLTVL.

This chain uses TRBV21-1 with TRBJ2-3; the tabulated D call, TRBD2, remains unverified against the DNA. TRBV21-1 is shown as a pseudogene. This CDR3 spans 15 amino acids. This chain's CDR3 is CASSRGREHTDTQYF. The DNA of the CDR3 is TGTGCCAGCAGCAGAGGGCGGGAGCACACAGATACGCAGTATTTT.

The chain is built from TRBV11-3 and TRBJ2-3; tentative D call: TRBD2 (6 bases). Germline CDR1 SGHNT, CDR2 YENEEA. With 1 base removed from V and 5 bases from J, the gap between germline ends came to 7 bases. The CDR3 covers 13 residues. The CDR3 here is CASSLGAGDTQYF. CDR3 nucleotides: TGTGCCAGCAGCTTAGGAGCGGGAGATACGCAGTATTTT.

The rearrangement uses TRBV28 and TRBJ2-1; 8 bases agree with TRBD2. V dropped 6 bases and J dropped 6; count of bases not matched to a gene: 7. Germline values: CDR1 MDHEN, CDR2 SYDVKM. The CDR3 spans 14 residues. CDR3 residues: CASSLGGRPNEQFF. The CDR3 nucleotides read TGTGCCAGCAGCTTAGGCGGGAGGCCCAATGAGCAGTTCTTC.

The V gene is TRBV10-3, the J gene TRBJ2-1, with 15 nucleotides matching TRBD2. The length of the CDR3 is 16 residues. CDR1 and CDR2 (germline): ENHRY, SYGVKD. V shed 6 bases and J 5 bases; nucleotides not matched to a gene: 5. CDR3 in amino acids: CAIRGLAGGLNNEQFF. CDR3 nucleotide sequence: TGTGCCATCAGGGGACTAGCGGGGGGCCTAAACAATGAGCAGTTCTTC.

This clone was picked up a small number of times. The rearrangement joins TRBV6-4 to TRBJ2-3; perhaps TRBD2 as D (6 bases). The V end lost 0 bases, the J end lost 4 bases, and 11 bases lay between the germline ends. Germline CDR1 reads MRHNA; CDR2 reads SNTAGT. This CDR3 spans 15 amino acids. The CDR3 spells CASSDSGGTADTQYF. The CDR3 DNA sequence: TGTGCCAGCAGTGACTCGGGGGGTACGGCAGATACGCAGTATTTT.